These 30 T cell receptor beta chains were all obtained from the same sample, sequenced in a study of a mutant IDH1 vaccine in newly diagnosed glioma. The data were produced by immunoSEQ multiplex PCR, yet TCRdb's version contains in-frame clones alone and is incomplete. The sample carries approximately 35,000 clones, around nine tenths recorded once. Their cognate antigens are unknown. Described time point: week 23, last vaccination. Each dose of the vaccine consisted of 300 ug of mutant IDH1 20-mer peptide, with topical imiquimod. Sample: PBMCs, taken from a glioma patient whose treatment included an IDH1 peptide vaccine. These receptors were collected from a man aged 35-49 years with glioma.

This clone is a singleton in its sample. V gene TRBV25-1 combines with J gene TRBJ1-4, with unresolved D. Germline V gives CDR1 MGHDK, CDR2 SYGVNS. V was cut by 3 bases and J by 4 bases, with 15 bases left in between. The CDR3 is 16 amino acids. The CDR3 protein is CASSDQSSGHNEKLFF. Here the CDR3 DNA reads TGTGCCAGCAGTGACCAATCCTCCGGCCATAATGAAAAACTGTTTTTT.

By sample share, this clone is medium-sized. The CDR3 here is CASSSVGGFSGNTIYF. CDR3 nucleotides: TGTGCCAGCAGCTCAGTCGGGGGCTTCTCTGGAAACACCATATATTTT. The chain combines TRBV5-4 with TRBJ1-3; tentatively, D is TRBD1 (6 bases). The CDR3 runs to 16 residues. Trimming removed 3 bases from V and 0 bases from J, with 13 bases in between. The germline gives CDR1 SGHNT, CDR2 YYREEE (reference sequence).

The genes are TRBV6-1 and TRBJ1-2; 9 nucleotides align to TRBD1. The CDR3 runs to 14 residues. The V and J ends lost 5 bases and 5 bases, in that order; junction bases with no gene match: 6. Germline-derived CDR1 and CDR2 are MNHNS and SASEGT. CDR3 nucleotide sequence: TGTGCCAGCAGTCAAACCGGGACAGGGTATGGCTACACCTTC. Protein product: CASSQTGTGYGYTF.

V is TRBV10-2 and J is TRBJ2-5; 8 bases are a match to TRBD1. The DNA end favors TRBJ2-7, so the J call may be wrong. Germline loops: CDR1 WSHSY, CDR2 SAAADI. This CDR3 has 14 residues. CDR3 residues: CASRDLQGAYEQYF. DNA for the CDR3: TGCGCCAGCAGAGACCTACAGGGGGCCTACGAGCAGTACTTC.

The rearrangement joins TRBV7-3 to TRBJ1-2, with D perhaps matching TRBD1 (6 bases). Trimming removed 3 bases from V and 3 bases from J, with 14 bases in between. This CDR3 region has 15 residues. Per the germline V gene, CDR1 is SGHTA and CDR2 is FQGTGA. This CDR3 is CASSFNGRGDYGYTF. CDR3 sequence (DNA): TGTGCCAGCAGCTTTAACGGCAGGGGTGACTATGGCTACACCTTC.

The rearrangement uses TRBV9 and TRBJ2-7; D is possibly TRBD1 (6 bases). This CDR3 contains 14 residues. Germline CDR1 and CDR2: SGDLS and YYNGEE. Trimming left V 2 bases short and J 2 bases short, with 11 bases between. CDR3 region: CASSVRDNAYEQYF. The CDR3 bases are TGTGCCAGCAGCGTCCGGGACAACGCCTACGAGCAGTACTTC.

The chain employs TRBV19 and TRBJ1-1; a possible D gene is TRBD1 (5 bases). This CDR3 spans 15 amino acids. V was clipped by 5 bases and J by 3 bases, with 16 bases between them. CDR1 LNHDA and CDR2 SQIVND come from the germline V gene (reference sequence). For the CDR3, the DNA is TGTGCCAGTAGTCCGGACATCGATGGGGACACTGAAGCTTTCTTT. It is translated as CASSPDIDGDTEAFF.

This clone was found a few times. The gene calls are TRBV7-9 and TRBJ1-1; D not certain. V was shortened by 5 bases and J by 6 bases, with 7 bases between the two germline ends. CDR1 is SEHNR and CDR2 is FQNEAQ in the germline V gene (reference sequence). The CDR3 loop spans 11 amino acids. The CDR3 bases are TGTGCCAGCAGCCCCCTAGCTGAAGCTTTCTTT. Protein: CASSPLAEAFF.

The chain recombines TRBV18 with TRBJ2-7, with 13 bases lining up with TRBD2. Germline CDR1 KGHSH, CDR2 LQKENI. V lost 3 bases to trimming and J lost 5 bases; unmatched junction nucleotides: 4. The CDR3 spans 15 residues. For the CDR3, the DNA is TGTGCCAGCTCACCCGGACTAGCGGGAGTTGACGAGCAGTACTTC. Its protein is CASSPGLAGVDEQYF.

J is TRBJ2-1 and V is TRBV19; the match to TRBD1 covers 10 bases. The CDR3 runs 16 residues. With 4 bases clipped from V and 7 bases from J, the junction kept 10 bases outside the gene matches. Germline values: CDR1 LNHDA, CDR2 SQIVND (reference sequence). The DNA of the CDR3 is TGTGCCAGTAGTACGTATCAGGGGGACAGGGGAAATGAGCAGTTCTTC. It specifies CASSTYQGDRGNEQFF.

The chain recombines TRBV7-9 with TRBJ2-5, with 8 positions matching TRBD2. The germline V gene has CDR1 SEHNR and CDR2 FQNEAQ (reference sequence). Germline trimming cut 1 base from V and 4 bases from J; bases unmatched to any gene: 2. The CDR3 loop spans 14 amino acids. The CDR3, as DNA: TGTGCCAGCAGCTTAGGCGCGGGAGGAGAGACCCAGTACTTC. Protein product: CASSLGAGGETQYF.

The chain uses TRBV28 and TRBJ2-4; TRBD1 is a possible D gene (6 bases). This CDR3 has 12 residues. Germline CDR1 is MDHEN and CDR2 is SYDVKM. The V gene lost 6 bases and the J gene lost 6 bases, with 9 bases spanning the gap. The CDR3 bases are TGTGCCAGCAGCCACAGGGTAAACATTCAGTACTTC. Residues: CASSHRVNIQYF.

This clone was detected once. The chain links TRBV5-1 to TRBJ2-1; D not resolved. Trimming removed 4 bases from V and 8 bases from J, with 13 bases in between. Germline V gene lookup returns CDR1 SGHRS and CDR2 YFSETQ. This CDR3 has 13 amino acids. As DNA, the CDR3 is TGCGCCAGCAGCCCCCGTGAGGCGTATGAGCAGTTCTTC. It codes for CASSPREAYEQFF.

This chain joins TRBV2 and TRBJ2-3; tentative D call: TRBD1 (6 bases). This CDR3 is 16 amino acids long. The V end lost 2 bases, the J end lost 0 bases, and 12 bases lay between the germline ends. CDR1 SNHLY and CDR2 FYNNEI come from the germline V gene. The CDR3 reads CASSEQDSPSTDTQYF. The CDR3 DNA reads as TGTGCCAGCAGTGAACAGGACAGCCCTAGCACAGATACGCAGTATTTT.

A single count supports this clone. The CDR3 is CAWTDGAYNEQFF. For the CDR3, the DNA is TGTGCCTGGACGGACGGAGCCTACAATGAGCAGTTCTTC. The genes are TRBV30 and TRBJ2-1, with D uncertain. The CDR3 length is 13 residues. The V and J ends lost 4 bases and 2 bases respectively, with 9 bases between them. The germline CDR1 and CDR2 sequences are GTSNPN and SVGIG (reference sequence).

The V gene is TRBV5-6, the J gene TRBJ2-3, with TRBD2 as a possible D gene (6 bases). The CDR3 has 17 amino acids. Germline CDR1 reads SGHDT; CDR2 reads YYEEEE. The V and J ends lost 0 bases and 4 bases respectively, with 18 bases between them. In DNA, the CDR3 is TGTGCCAGCAGCTTGGGTCCTAGCGTAGAACTACCAGATACGCAGTATTTT. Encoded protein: CASSLGPSVELPDTQYF.

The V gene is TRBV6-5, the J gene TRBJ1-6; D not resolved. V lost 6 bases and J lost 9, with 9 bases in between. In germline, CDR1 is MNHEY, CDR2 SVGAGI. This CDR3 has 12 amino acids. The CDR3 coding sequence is TGTGCCAGCAGGAAAGGGTTTTCACCCCTCCACTTT. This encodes CASRKGFSPLHF.

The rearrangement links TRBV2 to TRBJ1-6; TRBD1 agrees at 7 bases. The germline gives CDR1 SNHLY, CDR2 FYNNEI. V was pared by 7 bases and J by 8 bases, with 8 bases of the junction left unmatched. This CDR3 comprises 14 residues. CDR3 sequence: CASTVTGLDSPLHF. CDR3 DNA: TGTGCCAGCACCGTGACAGGGTTGGATTCACCCCTCCACTTT.

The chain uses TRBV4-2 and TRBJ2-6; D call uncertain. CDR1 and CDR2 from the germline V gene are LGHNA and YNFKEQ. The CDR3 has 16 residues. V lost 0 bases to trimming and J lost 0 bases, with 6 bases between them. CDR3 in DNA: TGTGCCAGCAGCCAAGACCCACTCTCTGGGGCCAACGTCCTGACTTTC. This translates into CASSQDPLSGANVLTF.

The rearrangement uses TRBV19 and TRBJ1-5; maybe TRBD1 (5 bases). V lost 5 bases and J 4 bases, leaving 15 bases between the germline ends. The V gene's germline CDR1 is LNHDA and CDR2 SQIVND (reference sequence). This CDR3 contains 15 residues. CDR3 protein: CASSRFRDGNQPQHF. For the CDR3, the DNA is TGTGCCAGTAGTCGATTCCGGGACGGTAATCAGCCCCAGCATTTT.

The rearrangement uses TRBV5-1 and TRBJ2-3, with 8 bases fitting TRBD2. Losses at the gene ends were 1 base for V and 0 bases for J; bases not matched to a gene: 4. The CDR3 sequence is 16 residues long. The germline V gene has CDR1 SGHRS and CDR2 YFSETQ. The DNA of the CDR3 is TGCGCCAGCAGCTTGCAGCGGGAGAGAAGCACAGATACGCAGTATTTT. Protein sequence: CASSLQRERSTDTQYF.

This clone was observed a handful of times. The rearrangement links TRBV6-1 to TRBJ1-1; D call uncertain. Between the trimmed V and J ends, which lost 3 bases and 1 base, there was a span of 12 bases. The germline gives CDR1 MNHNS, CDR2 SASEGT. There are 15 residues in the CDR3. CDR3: CASSDLGRRNTEAFF. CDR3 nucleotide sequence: TGTGCCAGCAGTGACCTGGGCCGTCGGAACACTGAAGCTTTCTTT.

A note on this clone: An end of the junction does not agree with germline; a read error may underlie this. CDR3 in amino acids: CASANNGGRSSF. In DNA, the CDR3 is TGTGCCAGTGCTAATAACGGGGGCAGGTCAAGTTTT. The V gene is TRBV19, the J gene TRBJ2-3; D is perhaps TRBD1 or TRBD2 (6 bases each). Germline V CDR1 and CDR2: LNHDA, SQIVND (reference sequence). This CDR3 has 12 residues. Combining the CDR3 with reference TRBV19 and TRBJ2-3 gives the whole variable domain DGGITQSPKYLFRKEGQNVTLSCEQNLNHDAMYWYRQDPGQGLRLIYYSQIVNDFQKGDIAEGYSVSREKKESFPLTVTSAQKNPTAFYLCASANNGGRSSFGPGTRLTVL.

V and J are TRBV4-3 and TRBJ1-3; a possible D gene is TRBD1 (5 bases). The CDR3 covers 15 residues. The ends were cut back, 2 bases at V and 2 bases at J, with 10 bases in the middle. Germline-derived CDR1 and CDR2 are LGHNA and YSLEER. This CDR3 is CASSQQTGAGNTIYF. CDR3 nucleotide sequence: TGCGCCAGCAGCCAACAAACAGGTGCTGGAAACACCATATATTTT.

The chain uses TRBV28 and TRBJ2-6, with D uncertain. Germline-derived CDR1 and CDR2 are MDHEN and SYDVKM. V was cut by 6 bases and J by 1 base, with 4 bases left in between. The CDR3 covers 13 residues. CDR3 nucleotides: TGTGCCAGCAGGGAATCTGGGGCCAACGTCCTGACTTTC. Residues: CASRESGANVLTF.

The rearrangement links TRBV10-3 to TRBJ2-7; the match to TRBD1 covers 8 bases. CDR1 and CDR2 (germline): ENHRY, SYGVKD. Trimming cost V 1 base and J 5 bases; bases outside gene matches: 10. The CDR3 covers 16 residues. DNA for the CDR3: TGTGCCATCAGTGAGTGGTGGACAGGGATGGACAACGAGCAGTACTTC. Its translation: CAISEWWTGMDNEQYF.

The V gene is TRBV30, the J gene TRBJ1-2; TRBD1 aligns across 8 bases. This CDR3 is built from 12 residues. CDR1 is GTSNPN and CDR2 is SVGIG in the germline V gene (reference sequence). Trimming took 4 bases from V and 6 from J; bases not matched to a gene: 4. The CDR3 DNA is TGTGCCTGGAACACAGGGGGAGATGGCTACACCTTC. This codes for CAWNTGGDGYTF.

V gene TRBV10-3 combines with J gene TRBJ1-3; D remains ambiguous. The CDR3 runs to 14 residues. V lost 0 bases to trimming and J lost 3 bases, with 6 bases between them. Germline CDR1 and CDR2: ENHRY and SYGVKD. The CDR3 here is CAISESVGGNTIYF. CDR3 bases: TGTGCCATCAGTGAGTCGGTGGGTGGAAACACCATATATTTT.

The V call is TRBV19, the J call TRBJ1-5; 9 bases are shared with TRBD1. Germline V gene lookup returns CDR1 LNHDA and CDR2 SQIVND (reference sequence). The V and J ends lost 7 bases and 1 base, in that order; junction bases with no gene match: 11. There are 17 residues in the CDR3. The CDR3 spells CASTIRDREGSNQPQHF. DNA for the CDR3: TGTGCCAGTACCATCCGGGACAGGGAGGGGAGCAATCAGCCCCAGCATTTT.

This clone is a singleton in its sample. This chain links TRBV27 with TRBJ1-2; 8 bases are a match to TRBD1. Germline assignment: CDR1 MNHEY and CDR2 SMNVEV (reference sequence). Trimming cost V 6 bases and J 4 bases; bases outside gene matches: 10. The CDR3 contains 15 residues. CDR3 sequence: CASRDGGTGPYGYTF. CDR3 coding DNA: TGTGCCAGCAGGGACGGCGGGACAGGTCCCTATGGCTACACCTTC.